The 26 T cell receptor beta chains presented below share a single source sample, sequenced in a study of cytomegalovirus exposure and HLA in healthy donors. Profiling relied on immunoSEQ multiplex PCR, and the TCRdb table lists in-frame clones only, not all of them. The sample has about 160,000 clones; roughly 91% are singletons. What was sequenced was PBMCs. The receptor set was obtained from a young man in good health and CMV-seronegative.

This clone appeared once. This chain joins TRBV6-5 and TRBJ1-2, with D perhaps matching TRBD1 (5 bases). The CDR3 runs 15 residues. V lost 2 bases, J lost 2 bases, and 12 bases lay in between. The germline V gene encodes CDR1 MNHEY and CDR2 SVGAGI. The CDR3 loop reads CASSYDGGGNYGYTF. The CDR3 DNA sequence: TGTGCCAGCAGTTACGATGGGGGAGGGAACTATGGCTACACCTTC.

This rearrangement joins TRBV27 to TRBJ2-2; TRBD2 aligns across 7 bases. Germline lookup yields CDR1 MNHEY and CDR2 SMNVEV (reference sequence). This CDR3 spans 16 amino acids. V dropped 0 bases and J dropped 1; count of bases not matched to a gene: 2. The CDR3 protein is CASSLSASGNTGELFF. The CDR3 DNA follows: TGTGCCAGCAGTTTATCGGCTAGCGGGAACACCGGGGAGCTGTTTTTT.

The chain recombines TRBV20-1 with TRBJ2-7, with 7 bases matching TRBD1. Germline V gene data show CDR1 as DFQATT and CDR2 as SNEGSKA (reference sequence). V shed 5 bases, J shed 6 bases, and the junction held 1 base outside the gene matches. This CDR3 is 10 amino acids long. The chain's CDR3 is CSAGTVEQYF. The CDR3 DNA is TGCAGTGCTGGGACAGTCGAGCAGTACTTC.

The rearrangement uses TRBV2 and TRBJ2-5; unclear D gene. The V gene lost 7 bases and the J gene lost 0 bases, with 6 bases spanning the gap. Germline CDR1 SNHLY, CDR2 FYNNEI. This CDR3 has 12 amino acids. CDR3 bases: TGTGCCAGCAATGTATACCAAGAGACCCAGTACTTC. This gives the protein CASNVYQETQYF.

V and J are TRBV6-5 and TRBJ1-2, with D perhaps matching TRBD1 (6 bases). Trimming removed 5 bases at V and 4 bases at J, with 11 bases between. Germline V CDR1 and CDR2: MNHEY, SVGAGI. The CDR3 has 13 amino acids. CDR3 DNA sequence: TGTGCCAGCAGTCCGGGACACAGCTATGGCTACACCTTC. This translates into CASSPGHSYGYTF.

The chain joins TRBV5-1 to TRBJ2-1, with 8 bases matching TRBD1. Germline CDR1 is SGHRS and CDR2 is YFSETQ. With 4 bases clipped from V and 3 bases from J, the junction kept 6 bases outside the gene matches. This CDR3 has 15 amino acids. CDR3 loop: CASSPQGAFYNEQFF. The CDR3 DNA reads TGCGCCAGCAGCCCCCAGGGGGCGTTCTACAATGAGCAGTTCTTC.

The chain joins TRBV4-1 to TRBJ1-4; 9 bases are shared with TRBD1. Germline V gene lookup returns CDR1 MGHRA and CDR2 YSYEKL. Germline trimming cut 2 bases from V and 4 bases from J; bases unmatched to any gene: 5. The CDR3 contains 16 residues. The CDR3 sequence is CASSQTPTGGNEKLFF. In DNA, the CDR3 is TGCGCCAGCAGCCAAACTCCGACAGGGGGTAATGAAAAACTGTTTTTT.

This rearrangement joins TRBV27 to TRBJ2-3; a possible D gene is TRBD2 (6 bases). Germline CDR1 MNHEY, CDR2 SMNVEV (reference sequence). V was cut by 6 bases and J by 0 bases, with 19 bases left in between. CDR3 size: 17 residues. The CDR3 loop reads CASSDLRSSESTDTQYF. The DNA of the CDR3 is TGTGCCAGCAGCGACCTCAGATCTAGCGAGAGCACAGATACGCAGTATTTT.

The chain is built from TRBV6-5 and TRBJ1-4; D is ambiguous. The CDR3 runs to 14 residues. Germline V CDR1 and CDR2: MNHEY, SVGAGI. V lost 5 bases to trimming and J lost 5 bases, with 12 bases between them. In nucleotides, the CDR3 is TGTGCCAGCAGTCAGCGATGGCAGAATGAAAAACTGTTTTTT. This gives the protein CASSQRWQNEKLFF.

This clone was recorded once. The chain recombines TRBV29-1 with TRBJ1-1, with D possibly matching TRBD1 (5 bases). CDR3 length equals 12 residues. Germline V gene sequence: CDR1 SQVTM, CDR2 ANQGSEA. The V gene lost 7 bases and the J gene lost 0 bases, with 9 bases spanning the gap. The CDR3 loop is CSGGTLNTEAFF. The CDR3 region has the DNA TGCAGCGGGGGGACTCTGAACACTGAAGCTTTCTTT.

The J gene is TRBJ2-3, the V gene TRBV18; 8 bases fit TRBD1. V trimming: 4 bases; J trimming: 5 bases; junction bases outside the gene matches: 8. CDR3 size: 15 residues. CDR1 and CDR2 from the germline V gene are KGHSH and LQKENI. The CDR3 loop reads CASSQYAGQEDTQYF. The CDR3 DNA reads TGTGCCAGCTCACAATATGCGGGACAGGAAGATACGCAGTATTTT. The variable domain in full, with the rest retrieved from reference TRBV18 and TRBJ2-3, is NAGVMQNPRHLVRRRGQEARLRCSPMKGHSHVYWYRQLPEEGLKFMVYLQKENIIDESGMPKERFSAEFPKEGPSILRIQQVVRGDSAAYFCASSQYAGQEDTQYFGPGTRLTVL.

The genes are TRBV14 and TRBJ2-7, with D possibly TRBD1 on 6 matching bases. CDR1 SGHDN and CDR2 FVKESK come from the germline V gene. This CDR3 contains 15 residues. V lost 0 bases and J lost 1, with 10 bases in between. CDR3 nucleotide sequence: TGTGCCAGCAGCCAAGAGTCGCAGGGGTCCTACGAGCAGTACTTC. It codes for CASSQESQGSYEQYF.

The CDR3 spells CASSDGQPYQPQHF. The CDR3 region has the DNA TGTGCCAGCAGTGACGGACAGCCATATCAGCCCCAGCATTTT. The V and J genes are TRBV2 and TRBJ1-5; perhaps TRBD1 as D (6 bases). V was cut by 3 bases and J by 5 bases, with 11 bases left in between. This CDR3 comprises 14 residues. Germline assignment: CDR1 SNHLY and CDR2 FYNNEI. Combining the CDR3 with reference TRBV2 and TRBJ1-5 gives the whole variable domain EPEVTQTPSHQVTQMGQEVILRCVPISNHLYFYWYRQILGQKVEFLVSFYNNEISEKSEIFDDQFSVERPDGSNFTLKIRSTKLEDSAMYFCASSDGQPYQPQHFGDGTRLSIL.

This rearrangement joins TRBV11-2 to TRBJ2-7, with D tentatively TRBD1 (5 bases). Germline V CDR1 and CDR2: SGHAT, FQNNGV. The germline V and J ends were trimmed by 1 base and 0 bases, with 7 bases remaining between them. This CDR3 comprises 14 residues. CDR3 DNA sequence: TGTGCCAGCAGCTTAGGGGGCCGCTCCTACGAGCAGTACTTC. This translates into CASSLGGRSYEQYF.

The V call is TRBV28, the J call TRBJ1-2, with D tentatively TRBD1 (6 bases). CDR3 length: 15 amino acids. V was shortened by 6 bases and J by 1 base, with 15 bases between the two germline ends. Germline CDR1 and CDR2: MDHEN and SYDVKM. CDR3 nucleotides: TGTGCCAGCAGAATACAGGGCGTCAATAACTATGGCTACACCTTC. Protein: CASRIQGVNNYGYTF.

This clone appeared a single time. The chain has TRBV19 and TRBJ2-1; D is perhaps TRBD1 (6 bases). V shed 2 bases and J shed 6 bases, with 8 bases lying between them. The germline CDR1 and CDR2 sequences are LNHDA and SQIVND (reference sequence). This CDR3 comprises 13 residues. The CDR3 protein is CASSIQQGNEQFF. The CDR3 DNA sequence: TGTGCCAGTAGTATACAACAGGGCAATGAGCAGTTCTTC. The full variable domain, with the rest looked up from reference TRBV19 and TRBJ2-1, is DGGITQSPKYLFRKEGQNVTLSCEQNLNHDAMYWYRQDPGQGLRLIYYSQIVNDFQKGDIAEGYSVSREKKESFPLTVTSAQKNPTAFYLCASSIQQGNEQFFGPGTRLTVL.

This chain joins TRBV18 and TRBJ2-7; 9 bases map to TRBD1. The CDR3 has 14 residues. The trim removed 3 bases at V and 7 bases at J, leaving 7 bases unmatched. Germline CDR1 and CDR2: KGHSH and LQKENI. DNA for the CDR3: TGTGCCAGCTCACCGAGGGACAGGGTGGGGGAGCAGTACGTC. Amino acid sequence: CASSPRDRVGEQYV.

The DNA of the CDR3 is TGTGCCACCAGCAGAGTCTCGGGACAGACCCGCTGGGCCCAGCATTTT. Its protein product is CATSRVSGQTRWAQHF. The chain couples TRBV15 to TRBJ1-5, with 7 bases lining up with TRBD1. This CDR3 has 16 residues. Trimming removed 1 base from V and 11 bases from J; junction bases left unmatched: 14. CDR1 is LNHNV and CDR2 is YYDKDF in the germline V gene (reference sequence).

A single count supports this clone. The CDR3 sequence is CASSRGTGYQETQYF. The CDR3 region has the DNA TGTGCCAGCAGTCGTGGAACCGGGTACCAAGAGACCCAGTACTTC. V is TRBV25-1 and J is TRBJ2-5; D is uncertain. This CDR3 is built from 15 residues. CDR1 is MGHDK, CDR2 SYGVNS, per germline. Trimming shortened V by 5 bases and J by 0 bases, and 13 bases separated the two germline ends.

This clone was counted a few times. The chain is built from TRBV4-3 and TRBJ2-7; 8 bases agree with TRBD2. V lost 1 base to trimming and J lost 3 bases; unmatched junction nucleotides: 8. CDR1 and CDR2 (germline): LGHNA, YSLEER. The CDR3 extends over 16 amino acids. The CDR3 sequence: CASSQGSGSRSYEQYF. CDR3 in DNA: TGCGCCAGCAGCCAAGGGAGCGGGAGTAGGAGCTACGAGCAGTACTTC.

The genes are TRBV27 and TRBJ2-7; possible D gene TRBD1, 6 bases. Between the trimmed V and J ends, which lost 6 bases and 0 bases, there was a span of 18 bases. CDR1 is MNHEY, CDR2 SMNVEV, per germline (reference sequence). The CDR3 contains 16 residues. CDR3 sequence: CASSRKQGTLSYEQYF. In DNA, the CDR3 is TGTGCCAGCAGCCGAAAACAGGGCACCCTCTCCTACGAGCAGTACTTC.

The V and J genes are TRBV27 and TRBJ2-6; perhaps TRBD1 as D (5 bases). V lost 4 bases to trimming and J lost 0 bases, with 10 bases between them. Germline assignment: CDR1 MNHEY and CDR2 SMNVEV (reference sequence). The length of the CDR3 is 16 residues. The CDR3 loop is CASSSAGLSGANVLTF. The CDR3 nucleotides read TGTGCCAGCAGTTCCGCAGGGCTCTCTGGGGCCAACGTCCTGACTTTC.

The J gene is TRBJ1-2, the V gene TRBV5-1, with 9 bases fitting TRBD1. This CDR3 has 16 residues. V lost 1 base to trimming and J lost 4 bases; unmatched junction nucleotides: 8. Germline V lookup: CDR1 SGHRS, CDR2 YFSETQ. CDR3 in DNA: TGCGCCAGCAGCTTGTTGGGACAGGGCGTCCTCTATGGCTACACCTTC. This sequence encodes CASSLLGQGVLYGYTF.

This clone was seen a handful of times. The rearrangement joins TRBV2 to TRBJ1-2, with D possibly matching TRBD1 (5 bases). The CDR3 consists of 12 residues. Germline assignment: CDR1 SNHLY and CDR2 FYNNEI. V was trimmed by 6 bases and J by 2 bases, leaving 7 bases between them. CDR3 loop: CASRAGNYGYTF. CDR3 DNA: TGTGCCAGCAGGGCAGGGAACTATGGCTACACCTTC.

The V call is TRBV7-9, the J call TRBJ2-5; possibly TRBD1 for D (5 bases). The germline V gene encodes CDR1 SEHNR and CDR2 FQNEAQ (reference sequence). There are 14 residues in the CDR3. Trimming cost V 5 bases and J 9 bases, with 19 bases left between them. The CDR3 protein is CASSIPPTAMAQYF. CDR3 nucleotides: TGTGCCAGCAGCATCCCCCCGACAGCCATGGCCCAGTACTTC.

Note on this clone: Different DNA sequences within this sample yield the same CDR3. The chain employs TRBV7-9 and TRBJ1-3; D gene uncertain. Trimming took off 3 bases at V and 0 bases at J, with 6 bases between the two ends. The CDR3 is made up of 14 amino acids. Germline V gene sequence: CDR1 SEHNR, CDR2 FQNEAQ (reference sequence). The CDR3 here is CASSLRSSGNTIYF. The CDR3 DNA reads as TGTGCCAGCAGCTTGCGGAGCTCTGGAAACACCATATATTTT.